The 20 T cell receptor beta chains reported below all come from one sample, sequenced in a study of cytomegalovirus exposure and HLA in healthy donors. PCR amplification relied on 60 Vbeta primers (plus 13 Jbeta primers). Here immunoSEQ multiplex PCR was the method, and the copy in TCRdb shows in-frame clones only, minus some. The repertoire holds roughly 150,000 clones, with 70% to 80% as singletons. Sequencing was done on a sample of PBMCs. The receptors shown here come from a man aged 18-30 years in good health and CMV-seropositive.

The V and J genes are TRBV19 and TRBJ1-2; tentatively, D is TRBD1 (6 bases). The V end was cut by 10 bases, the J end by 4 bases, with 16 bases between. The CDR3 length is 13 residues. Germline V gene sequence: CDR1 LNHDA, CDR2 SQIVND (reference sequence). The CDR3: CANSQGIGYGYTF. The CDR3 DNA reads TGTGCCAACTCACAGGGAATCGGCTATGGCTACACCTTC.

This clone was counted a few times. The rearrangement uses TRBV2 and TRBJ1-5, with D perhaps matching TRBD1 (6 bases). V was trimmed by 4 bases and J by 0 bases, leaving 13 bases between them. The CDR3 extends over 16 amino acids. Germline V gene data show CDR1 as SNHLY and CDR2 as FYNNEI. Written as DNA, the CDR3 is TGTGCCAGCAGTGGAGGGGGGGAGTATAGCAATCAGCCCCAGCATTTT. It codes for CASSGGGEYSNQPQHF.

This sequence joins TRBV25-1 and TRBJ2-1; TRBD2 aligns across 8 bases. CDR1 is MGHDK, CDR2 SYGVNS, per germline. The CDR3 covers 14 residues. Trimming removed 6 bases from V and 9 bases from J; junction bases left unmatched: 10. CDR3 region: CASSGRGGIREQFF. In DNA, the CDR3 is TGTGCCAGCAGCGGGAGGGGGGGCATCCGTGAGCAGTTCTTC.

The chain couples TRBV19 to TRBJ1-5, with D maybe TRBD1 (5 bases). Germline CDR1 is LNHDA and CDR2 is SQIVND (reference sequence). The CDR3 loop spans 17 amino acids. With 3 bases removed from V and 2 bases from J, the gap between germline ends came to 17 bases. The CDR3 nucleotides are TGTGCCAGTAGTATCGCCCTTGACAGCTTTCGCAATCAGCCCCAGCATTTT. Its protein is CASSIALDSFRNQPQHF.

The gene calls are TRBV9 and TRBJ2-7; weak D call: TRBD2 (6 bases). Trimming took off 4 bases at V and 3 bases at J, with 11 bases between the two ends. CDR3 size: 13 residues. The germline V gene has CDR1 SGDLS and CDR2 YYNGEE. CDR3 in DNA: TGTGCCAGCAGCCCCCGGGGAGGCTACGAGCAGTACTTC. Translated: CASSPRGGYEQYF.

The J gene is TRBJ2-5, the V gene TRBV7-9, with a weak D call TRBD1 (5 bases). The V and J ends lost 4 bases and 4 bases respectively, with 19 bases between them. Germline V lookup: CDR1 SEHNR, CDR2 FQNEAQ (reference sequence). CDR3 size: 16 residues. CDR3 region: CASSSRQMVGLETQYF. In DNA form, the CDR3 reads TGTGCCAGCAGCTCTAGACAGATGGTAGGATTAGAGACCCAGTACTTC.

This rearrangement joins TRBV6-4 to TRBJ1-5; 7 nucleotides line up with TRBD1. Unmatched junction bases numbered 3, after V lost 3 bases and J lost 4 bases. The CDR3 extends over 14 amino acids. CDR1 and CDR2 from the germline V gene are MRHNA and SNTAGT. Here the CDR3 reads CASSEGTENQPQHF. The CDR3 DNA sequence: TGTGCCAGCAGTGAAGGGACAGAGAATCAGCCCCAGCATTTT.

The rearrangement uses TRBV28 and TRBJ1-5; D is possibly TRBD1 (5 bases). Germline V gene lookup returns CDR1 MDHEN and CDR2 SYDVKM. V lost 6 bases, J lost 2 bases, and 14 bases lay in between. This CDR3 comprises 15 residues. CDR3 coding DNA: TGTGCCAGCAGAGGCAGGGTTGAGGGCAATCAGCCCCAGCATTTT. It codes for CASRGRVEGNQPQHF.

This chain uses TRBV2 with TRBJ2-3, with D unclear. The germline gives CDR1 SNHLY, CDR2 FYNNEI. CDR3 length: 14 residues. V was cut by 3 bases and J by 0 bases, with 7 bases left in between. CDR3 residues: CASSEYLSTDTQYF. The CDR3 DNA reads as TGTGCCAGCAGTGAGTATTTGAGCACAGATACGCAGTATTTT.

The chain joins TRBV7-9 to TRBJ2-1; a weak D match, TRBD1 (6 bases). This CDR3 is 14 amino acids long. Per the germline V gene, CDR1 is SEHNR and CDR2 is FQNEAQ (reference sequence). V shed 1 base and J shed 6 bases, with 10 bases lying between them. CDR3 nucleotide sequence: TGTGCCAGCAGCTTAGAAGGACAGTTCAATGAGCAGTTCTTC. Translation: CASSLEGQFNEQFF.

The J gene is TRBJ1-2, the V gene TRBV4-2, with TRBD1 matching over 7 bases. Germline V gene sequence: CDR1 LGHNA, CDR2 YNFKEQ. This CDR3 is built from 14 residues. V lost 5 bases, J lost 4 bases, and 7 bases stayed unmatched. This CDR3 reads CASSAGGSGYGYTF. DNA of the CDR3: TGTGCCAGCAGCGCAGGGGGTTCAGGCTATGGCTACACCTTC.

V gene TRBV5-6 combines with J gene TRBJ1-2; D is unresolved. This CDR3 comprises 14 residues. Germline assignment: CDR1 SGHDT and CDR2 YYEEEE. V was shortened by 3 bases and J by 8 bases, with 17 bases between the two germline ends. The CDR3 sequence is CASSSDYNVRGYTF. The CDR3 nucleotides read TGTGCCAGCAGCTCAGACTATAACGTCAGGGGCTACACCTTC.

This clone appeared a single time. The rearrangement uses TRBV30 and TRBJ2-4, with D perhaps TRBD2 (6 bases). Germline V gene data show CDR1 as GTSNPN and CDR2 as SVGIG (reference sequence). This CDR3 has 14 amino acids. V lost 0 bases and J lost 8, with 14 bases in between. The CDR3 protein is CAWSVQYGGDIQYF. The CDR3 DNA follows: TGTGCCTGGAGTGTACAGTACGGGGGAGACATTCAGTACTTC.

This clone was seen a few times. V gene TRBV7-9 combines with J gene TRBJ1-2, with a tentative D call TRBD1 (5 bases). The germline V and J ends were trimmed by 5 bases and 5 bases, with 15 bases remaining between them. Germline V gene sequence: CDR1 SEHNR, CDR2 FQNEAQ (reference sequence). The length of the CDR3 is 14 residues. This CDR3 is CASSPLGGTYGYTF. The CDR3 coding sequence is TGTGCCAGCAGCCCTCTGGGGGGGACGTATGGCTACACCTTC.

The chain combines TRBV5-4 with TRBJ1-5; D call uncertain. The CDR3 extends over 12 amino acids. V dropped 4 bases and J dropped 3 bases, with 5 bases sitting between them. Germline V gene lookup returns CDR1 SGHNT and CDR2 YYREEE (reference sequence). The CDR3 is CASSLPNQPQHF. The CDR3 DNA reads as TGTGCCAGCAGCCTTCCCAATCAGCCCCAGCATTTT.

This clone was detected a few times. The V gene is TRBV7-6, the J gene TRBJ1-1; D ambiguous. The V and J ends lost 5 bases and 0 bases respectively, with 10 bases between them. The CDR3 runs to 14 residues. Germline loops: CDR1 SGHVS, CDR2 FNYEAQ. CDR3 loop: CASSPGGLNTEAFF. CDR3 bases: TGTGCCAGCAGCCCGGGAGGGTTGAACACTGAAGCTTTCTTT.

V usage is TRBV30 and J usage is TRBJ2-1; D is unresolved. The ends were cut back, 0 bases at V and 8 bases at J, with 14 bases in the middle. Germline CDR1 reads GTSNPN; CDR2 reads SVGIG (reference sequence). The CDR3 has 14 residues. The CDR3 coding sequence is TGTGCCTGGAGTGTACGTGGGCTAACAGATGAGCAGTTCTTC. Amino acids: CAWSVRGLTDEQFF.

The genes are TRBV30 and TRBJ1-1; no definite D call. The germline V gene encodes CDR1 GTSNPN and CDR2 SVGIG (reference sequence). There are 12 residues in the CDR3. V was clipped by 3 bases and J by 2 bases, with 7 bases between them. CDR3 loop: CAWSQENTEAFF. The CDR3 nucleotides are TGTGCCTGGAGCCAGGAAAACACTGAAGCTTTCTTT.

This sequence joins TRBV19 and TRBJ2-5, with a possible D match to TRBD1 (6 bases). The CDR3 totals 15 residues. CDR1 LNHDA and CDR2 SQIVND come from the germline V gene (reference sequence). V was cut by 1 base and J by 1 base, with 10 bases left in between. CDR3 protein: CASSIGTVLQETQYF. The CDR3 DNA reads TGTGCCAGTAGTATAGGGACAGTGCTCCAAGAGACCCAGTACTTC.

This clone was observed once. This chain connects TRBV9 to TRBJ1-5; 8 bases are a match to TRBD1. J lost 6 bases, V lost 3 bases, and 5 bases had no gene match. The CDR3 sequence is 14 residues long. The V gene's germline CDR1 is SGDLS and CDR2 YYNGEE. CDR3 bases: TGTGCCAGCAGCGCAGGGGGCGAAGGTCAGCCCCAGCATTTT. It translates to CASSAGGEGQPQHF.